There are a few counts of the clone carrying this T cell receptor (beta chain). Its matching antigen is unknown. The data belong to a study of vaccination and CD4 T cells after COVID-19. About the study: Stimulation of the cells used overlapping spike peptide pools from SARS-CoV-2 and from the common cold coronaviruses HCoV-NL63, HCoV-OC43 and HCoV-229E. Study conclusions and caveats: The appearance of a median approximately 90% of reactive clones in convalescent patients occurred only post-vaccination.

Sequence data for DNA of cultured CD4+ T cells were generated by the Oncomine TCR Beta short-read assay. Using its own MiXCR run on the PCR reads, TCRdb lists one record per CDR3 protein. This table has 20,000 to 25,000 distinct CDR3 sequences, 65% to 80% appearing once. The CDR3 covers 14 residues. Germline V lookup: CDR1 MNHNS, CDR2 SASEGT. The V gene end was trimmed by 6 bases and the J gene end by 4 bases; junction bases not matched to a gene: 8. Indicated treatment: roughly 10-day PBMC culture with coronavirus spike peptide pools or control peptides (ViraFEST assay). This chain connects TRBV6-1 to TRBJ1-2; TRBD1 matches 7 bases. The clonotype comes from a human donor who had recovered from COVID-19. The material sequenced was CD4+ T cells from blood, cultured in vitro. The CDR3 here is CASRHPGGGYGYTF. CDR3 DNA: TGTGCCAGCAGACACCCAGGGGGGGGCTATGGCTACACCTTC.